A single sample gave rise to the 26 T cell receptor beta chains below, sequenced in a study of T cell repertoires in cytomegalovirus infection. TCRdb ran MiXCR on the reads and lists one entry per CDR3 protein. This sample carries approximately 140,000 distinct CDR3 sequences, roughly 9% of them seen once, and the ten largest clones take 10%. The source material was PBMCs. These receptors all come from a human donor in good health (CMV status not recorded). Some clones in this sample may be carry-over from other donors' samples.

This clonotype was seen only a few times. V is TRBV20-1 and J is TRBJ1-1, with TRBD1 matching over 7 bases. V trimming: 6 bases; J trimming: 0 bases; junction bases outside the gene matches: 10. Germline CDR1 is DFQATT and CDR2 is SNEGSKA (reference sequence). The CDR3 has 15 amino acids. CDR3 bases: TGCAGTGCCAAAACCTTGGGACAGATGAACACTGAAGCTTTCTTT. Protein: CSAKTLGQMNTEAFF.

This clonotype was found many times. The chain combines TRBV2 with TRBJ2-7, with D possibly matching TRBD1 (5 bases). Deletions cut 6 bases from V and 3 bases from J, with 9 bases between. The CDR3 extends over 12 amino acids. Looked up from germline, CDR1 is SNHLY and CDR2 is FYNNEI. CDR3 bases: TGTGCCAGCAGACAGGCGATCTACGAGCAGTACTTC. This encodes CASRQAIYEQYF.

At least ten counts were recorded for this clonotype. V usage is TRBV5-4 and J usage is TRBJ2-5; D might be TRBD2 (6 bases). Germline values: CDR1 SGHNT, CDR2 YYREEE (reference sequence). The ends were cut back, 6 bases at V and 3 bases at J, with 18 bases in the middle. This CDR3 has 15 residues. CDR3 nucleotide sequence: TGTGCCAGCACCCAGGGAGGCTCCAGAGAAGAGACCCAGTACTTC. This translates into CASTQGGSREETQYF.

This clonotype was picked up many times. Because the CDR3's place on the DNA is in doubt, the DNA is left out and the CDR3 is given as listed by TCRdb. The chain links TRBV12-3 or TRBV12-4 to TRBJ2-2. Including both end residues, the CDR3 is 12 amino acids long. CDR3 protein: CATFFGAGELFF.

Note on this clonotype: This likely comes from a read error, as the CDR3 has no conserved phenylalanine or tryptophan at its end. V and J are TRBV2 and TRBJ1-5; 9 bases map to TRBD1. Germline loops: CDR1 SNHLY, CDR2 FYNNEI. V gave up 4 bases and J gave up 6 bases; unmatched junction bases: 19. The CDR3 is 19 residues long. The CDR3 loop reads CASSAAAGTGKWWSQPQHL. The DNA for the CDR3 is TGTGCCAGCAGTGCAGCCGCCGGGACAGGGAAATGGTGGAGTCAGCCCCAGCATCTT.

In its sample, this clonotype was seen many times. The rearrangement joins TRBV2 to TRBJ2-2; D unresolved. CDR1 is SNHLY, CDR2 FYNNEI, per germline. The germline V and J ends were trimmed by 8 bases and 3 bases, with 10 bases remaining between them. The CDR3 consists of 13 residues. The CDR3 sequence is CASLRFYTGELFF. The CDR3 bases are TGTGCCAGCCTAAGGTTTTACACCGGGGAGCTGTTTTTT.

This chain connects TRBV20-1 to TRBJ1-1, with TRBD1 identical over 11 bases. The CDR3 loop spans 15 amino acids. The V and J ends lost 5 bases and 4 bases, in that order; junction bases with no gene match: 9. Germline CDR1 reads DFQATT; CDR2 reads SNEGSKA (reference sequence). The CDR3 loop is CSALAGTGGGTEAFF. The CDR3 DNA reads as TGCAGTGCTCTCGCCGGGACAGGGGGGGGCACTGAAGCTTTCTTT.

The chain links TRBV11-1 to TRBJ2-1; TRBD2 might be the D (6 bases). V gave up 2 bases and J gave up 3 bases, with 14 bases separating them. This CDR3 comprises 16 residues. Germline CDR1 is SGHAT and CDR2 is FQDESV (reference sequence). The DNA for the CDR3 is TGTGCCAGCAGCTTAAATCCGGGACTCAACTACAATGAGCAGTTCTTC. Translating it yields CASSLNPGLNYNEQFF.

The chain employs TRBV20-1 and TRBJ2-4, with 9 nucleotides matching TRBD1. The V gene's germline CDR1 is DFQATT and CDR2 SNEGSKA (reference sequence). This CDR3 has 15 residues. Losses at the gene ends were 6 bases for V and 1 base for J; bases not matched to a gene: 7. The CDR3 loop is CSAWDRAQAKNIQYF. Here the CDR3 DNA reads TGCAGTGCCTGGGACAGGGCCCAGGCCAAAAACATTCAGTACTTC.

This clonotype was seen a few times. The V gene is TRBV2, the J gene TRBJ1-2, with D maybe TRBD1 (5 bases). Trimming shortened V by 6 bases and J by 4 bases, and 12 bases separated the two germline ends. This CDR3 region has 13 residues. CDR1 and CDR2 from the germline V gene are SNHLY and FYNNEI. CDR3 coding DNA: TGTGCCAGCAGCACAGGCAATCGCTATGGCTACACCTTC. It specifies CASSTGNRYGYTF.

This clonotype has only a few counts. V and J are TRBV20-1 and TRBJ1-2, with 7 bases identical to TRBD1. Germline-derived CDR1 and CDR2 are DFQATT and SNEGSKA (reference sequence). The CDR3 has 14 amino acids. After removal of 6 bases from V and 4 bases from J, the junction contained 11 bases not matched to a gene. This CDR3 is CSASPSWTGYGYTF. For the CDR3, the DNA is TGCAGTGCAAGCCCAAGCTGGACAGGCTATGGCTACACCTTC.

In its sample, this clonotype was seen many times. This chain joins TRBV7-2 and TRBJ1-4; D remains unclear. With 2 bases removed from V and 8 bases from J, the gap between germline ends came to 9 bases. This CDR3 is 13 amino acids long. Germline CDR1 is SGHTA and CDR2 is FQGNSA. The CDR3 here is CASSLRIGEKLFF. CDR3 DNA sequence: TGTGCCAGCAGCTTACGGATTGGGGAAAAACTGTTTTTT.

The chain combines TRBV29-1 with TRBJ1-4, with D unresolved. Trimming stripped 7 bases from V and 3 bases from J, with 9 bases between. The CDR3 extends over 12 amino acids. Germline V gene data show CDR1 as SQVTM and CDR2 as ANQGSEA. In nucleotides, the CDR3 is TGCAGCGCCCAAGGGTCTAATGAAAAACTGTTTTTT. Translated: CSAQGSNEKLFF.

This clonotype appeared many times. For the CDR3, the DNA is TGCGCCAGCAGCCAAGAATGGGGGACAGGGAATCAGCCCCAGCATTTT. This gives the protein CASSQEWGTGNQPQHF. The V call is TRBV4-1, the J call TRBJ1-5; 9 bases align to TRBD1. The CDR3 runs to 16 residues. V was pared by 0 bases and J by 4 bases, with 4 bases of the junction left unmatched. CDR1 and CDR2 from the germline V gene are MGHRA and YSYEKL.

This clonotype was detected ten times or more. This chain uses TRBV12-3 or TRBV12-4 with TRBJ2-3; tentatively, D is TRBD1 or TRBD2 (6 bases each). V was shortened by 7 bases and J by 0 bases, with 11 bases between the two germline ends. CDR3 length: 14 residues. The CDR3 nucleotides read TGTGCCAGCAACCCGGGGGCGAGCACAGATACGCAGTATTTT. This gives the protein CASNPGASTDTQYF.

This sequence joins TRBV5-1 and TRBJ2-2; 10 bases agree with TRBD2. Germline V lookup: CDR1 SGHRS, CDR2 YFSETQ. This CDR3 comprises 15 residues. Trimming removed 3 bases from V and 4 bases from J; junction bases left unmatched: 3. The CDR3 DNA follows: TGCGCCAGCAGCTCGACTAGCGGGCTCACCGGGGAGCTGTTTTTT. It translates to CASSSTSGLTGELFF.

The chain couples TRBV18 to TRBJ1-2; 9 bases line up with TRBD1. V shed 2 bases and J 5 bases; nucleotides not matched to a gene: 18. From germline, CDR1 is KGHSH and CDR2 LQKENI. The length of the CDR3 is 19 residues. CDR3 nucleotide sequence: TGTGCCAGCTCACCAACGGCGGGACAGGGAGGTTTTGGAATGTATGGCTACACCTTC. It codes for CASSPTAGQGGFGMYGYTF.

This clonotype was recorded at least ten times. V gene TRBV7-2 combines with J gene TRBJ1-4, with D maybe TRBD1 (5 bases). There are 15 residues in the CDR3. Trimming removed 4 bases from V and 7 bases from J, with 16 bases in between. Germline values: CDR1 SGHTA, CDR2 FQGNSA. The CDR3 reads CASSYGQGFVEKLFF. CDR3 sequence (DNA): TGTGCCAGCAGCTATGGTCAGGGCTTTGTTGAAAAACTGTTTTTT.

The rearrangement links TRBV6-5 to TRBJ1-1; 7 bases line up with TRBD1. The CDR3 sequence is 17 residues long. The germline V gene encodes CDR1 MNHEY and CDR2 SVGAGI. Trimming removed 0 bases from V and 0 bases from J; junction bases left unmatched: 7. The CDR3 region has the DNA TGTGCCAGCAGTTACTCACCAGGGGGAGGAATGAACACTGAAGCTTTCTTT. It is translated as CASSYSPGGGMNTEAFF.

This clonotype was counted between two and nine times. This chain's CDR3 is CSATGRNSPLHF. The CDR3 region has the DNA TGCAGTGCAACGGGGCGGAATTCACCCCTCCACTTT. This rearrangement joins TRBV20-1 to TRBJ1-6, with D maybe TRBD1 (5 bases). Germline-derived CDR1 and CDR2 are DFQATT and SNEGSKA (reference sequence). Deletions cut 6 bases from V and 7 bases from J, with 10 bases between. This CDR3 is 12 amino acids long.

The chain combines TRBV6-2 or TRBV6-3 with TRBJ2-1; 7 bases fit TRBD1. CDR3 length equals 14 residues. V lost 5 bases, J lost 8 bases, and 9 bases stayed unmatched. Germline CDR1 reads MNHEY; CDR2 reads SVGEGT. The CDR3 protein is CASSKQGIKDEQFF. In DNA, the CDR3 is TGTGCCAGCAGTAAACAGGGGATAAAAGATGAGCAGTTCTTC.

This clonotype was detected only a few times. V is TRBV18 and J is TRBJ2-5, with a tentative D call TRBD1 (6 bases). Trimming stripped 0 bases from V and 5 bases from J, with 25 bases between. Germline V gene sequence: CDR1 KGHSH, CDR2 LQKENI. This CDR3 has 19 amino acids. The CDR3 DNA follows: TGTGCCAGCTCACCACCGATCTCCGAACAGGGACGTGTGGTGGAGACCCAGTACTTC. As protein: CASSPPISEQGRVVETQYF.

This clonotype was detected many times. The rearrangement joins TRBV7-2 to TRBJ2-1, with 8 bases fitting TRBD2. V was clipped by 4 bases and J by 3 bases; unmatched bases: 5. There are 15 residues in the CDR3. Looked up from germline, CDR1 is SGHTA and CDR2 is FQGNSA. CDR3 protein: CASSSPGGVYNEQFF. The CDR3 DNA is TGTGCCAGCAGCTCGCCCGGGGGGGTCTACAATGAGCAGTTCTTC. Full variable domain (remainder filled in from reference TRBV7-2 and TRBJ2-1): GAGVSQSPSNKVTEKGKDVELRCDPISGHTALYWYRQSLGQGLEFLIYFQGNSAPDKSGLPSDRFSAERTGGSVSTLTIQRTQQEDSAVYLCASSSPGGVYNEQFFGPGTRLTVL.

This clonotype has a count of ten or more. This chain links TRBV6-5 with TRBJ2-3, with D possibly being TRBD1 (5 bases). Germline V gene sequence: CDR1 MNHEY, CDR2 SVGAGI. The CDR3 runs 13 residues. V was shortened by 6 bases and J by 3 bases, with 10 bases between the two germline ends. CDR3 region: CASRITGTDTQYF. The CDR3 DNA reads TGTGCCAGCAGGATTACAGGAACAGATACGCAGTATTTT.

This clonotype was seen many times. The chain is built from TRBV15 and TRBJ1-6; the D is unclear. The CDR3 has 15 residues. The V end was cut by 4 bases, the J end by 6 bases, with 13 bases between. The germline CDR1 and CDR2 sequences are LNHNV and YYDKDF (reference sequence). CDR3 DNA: TGTGCCACCAGCAAGAGGGATAAGACTAATTCACCCCTCCACTTT. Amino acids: CATSKRDKTNSPLHF.

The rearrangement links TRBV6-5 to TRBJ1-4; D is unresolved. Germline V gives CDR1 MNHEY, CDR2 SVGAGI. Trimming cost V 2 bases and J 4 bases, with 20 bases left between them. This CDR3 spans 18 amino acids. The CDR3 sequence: CASSYKPALEGFNEKLFF. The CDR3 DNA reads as TGTGCCAGCAGTTACAAGCCCGCACTTGAAGGTTTTAATGAAAAACTGTTTTTT.